Below, 23 T cell receptor beta chains from the same sample are listed, as sequenced in a study of shared clonotypes between healthy human individuals. The table came from immunoSEQ multiplex PCR; TCRdb's copy has only in-frame clones and leaves some out. The data contain roughly 500,000 clones, roughly 95% of them seen just once; the ten biggest clones take up around 0.066%. Material for sequencing was naive CD4+ T cells sorted from blood. Subset denoted: CD45RA+ positively selected. These receptors were taken from a woman aged 25 to 39 in good health.

V usage is TRBV6-5 and J usage is TRBJ2-7, with 7 bases aligning to TRBD2. The CDR3 length is 15 residues. Germline V lookup: CDR1 MNHEY, CDR2 SVGAGI. V lost 0 bases, J lost 5 bases, and 7 bases stayed unmatched. CDR3 in DNA: TGTGCCAGCAGTTACTCACGAGGGAGGGCCGACGAGCAGTACTTC. Residues: CASSYSRGRADEQYF.

This clone was observed a single time. The chain combines TRBV6-1 with TRBJ1-2, with a tentative D call TRBD1 (5 bases). V was cut by 3 bases and J by 2 bases, with 13 bases left in between. CDR1 is MNHNS, CDR2 SASEGT, per germline. The CDR3 is 15 amino acids. The CDR3 region has the DNA TGTGCCAGCAGTGAGTCAGGGTTTTCCAACTATGGCTACACCTTC. It specifies CASSESGFSNYGYTF.

This rearrangement joins TRBV5-1 to TRBJ2-5, with 8 bases identical to TRBD1. Germline CDR1 SGHRS, CDR2 YFSETQ. Trimming removed 3 bases from V and 2 bases from J; junction bases left unmatched: 9. CDR3 length: 16 amino acids. CDR3 bases: TGCGCCAGCAGCTCGAGGGACAGGTGGGGACAAGAGACCCAGTACTTC. Its translation is CASSSRDRWGQETQYF. Full variable domain (missing parts from reference TRBV5-1 and TRBJ2-5): KAGVTQTPRYLIKTRGQQVTLSCSPISGHRSVSWYQQTPGQGLQFLFEYFSETQRNKGNFPGRFSGRQFSNSRSEMNVSTLELGDSALYLCASSSRDRWGQETQYFGPGTRLLVL.

The gene calls are TRBV6-5 and TRBJ1-5; D may be TRBD1 (6 bases). The CDR3 runs 14 residues. V gave up 5 bases and J gave up 3 bases, with 11 bases separating them. CDR1 and CDR2 from the germline V gene are MNHEY and SVGAGI. CDR3 DNA sequence: TGTGCCAGCAGTCTGAGGGGGGCCAATCAGCCCCAGCATTTT. Its translation: CASSLRGANQPQHF.

V is TRBV19 and J is TRBJ1-5; maybe TRBD1 (6 bases). Between the trimmed V and J ends, which lost 1 base and 0 bases, there was a span of 10 bases. The CDR3 is 16 residues long. Germline values: CDR1 LNHDA, CDR2 SQIVND (reference sequence). DNA of the CDR3: TGTGCCAGTAGTATAGCGACAGGACATAGCAATCAGCCCCAGCATTTT. Translation gives CASSIATGHSNQPQHF. The full variable domain, rest sourced from reference TRBV19 and TRBJ1-5, is DGGITQSPKYLFRKEGQNVTLSCEQNLNHDAMYWYRQDPGQGLRLIYYSQIVNDFQKGDIAEGYSVSREKKESFPLTVTSAQKNPTAFYLCASSIATGHSNQPQHFGDGTRLSIL.

The chain employs TRBV4-1 and TRBJ2-1; maybe TRBD2 (5 bases). Germline CDR1 and CDR2: MGHRA and YSYEKL. Trimming shortened V by 0 bases and J by 4 bases, and 13 bases separated the two germline ends. This CDR3 contains 16 residues. CDR3 nucleotides: TGCGCCAGCAGCCAAGAAAAGCGAGGGTATTACAATGAGCAGTTCTTC. Translation gives CASSQEKRGYYNEQFF.

Written as DNA, the CDR3 is TGTGCCAGTAGCCGCGGCCGATACAATGAGCAGTTCTTC. Encoded protein: CASSRGRYNEQFF. The chain couples TRBV19 to TRBJ2-1; the D is unclear. Per germline, CDR1 LNHDA and CDR2 SQIVND (reference sequence). Trimming took off 6 bases at V and 4 bases at J, with 10 bases between the two ends. The CDR3 totals 13 residues.

The chain is built from TRBV21-1 and TRBJ2-7. TRBV21-1 is a listed pseudogene. CDR3 size: 15 residues. Written as DNA, the CDR3 is TGTGCCAGCGGTTCCCCACGACAGGGAGGGATCGAGCAGTACTTC. Its translation is CASGSPRQGGIEQYF.

The gene calls are TRBV6-5 and TRBJ2-7; 8 bases match TRBD2. Germline CDR1 and CDR2: MNHEY and SVGAGI. V lost 6 bases to trimming and J lost 7 bases; unmatched junction nucleotides: 11. CDR3 length: 14 amino acids. CDR3 amino acids: CASSRSGTPVEQYF. In nucleotides, the CDR3 is TGTGCCAGCAGCCGTAGCGGGACGCCGGTAGAGCAGTACTTC.

This chain connects TRBV19 to TRBJ1-5; TRBD1 agrees at 10 bases. The CDR3 has 14 amino acids. Losses at the gene ends were 6 bases for V and 6 bases for J; bases not matched to a gene: 5. Germline values: CDR1 LNHDA, CDR2 SQIVND (reference sequence). CDR3 loop: CASRTGQGSQPQHF. In DNA, the CDR3 is TGTGCCAGTAGGACGGGACAGGGGAGTCAGCCCCAGCATTTT.

This clone was seen more than once but under ten times. This sample includes further DNA sequences coding for the same CDR3. V usage is TRBV19 and J usage is TRBJ1-5; D possibly corresponds to TRBD1 (6 bases). V was cut by 5 bases and J by 3 bases, with 8 bases left in between. Germline V gene lookup returns CDR1 LNHDA and CDR2 SQIVND (reference sequence). The CDR3 loop spans 13 amino acids. CDR3 bases: TGTGCCAGTAGTCGGACAGTCAATCAGCCCCAGCATTTT. It translates to CASSRTVNQPQHF.

A few counts support this clone. The V gene is TRBV28, the J gene TRBJ1-5; unclear D gene. The CDR3 sequence is 12 residues long. V was shortened by 6 bases and J by 3 bases, with 6 bases between the two germline ends. The germline gives CDR1 MDHEN, CDR2 SYDVKM. CDR3 DNA sequence: TGTGCCAGCAGGCAAACCAATCAGCCCCAGCATTTT. Amino acids: CASRQTNQPQHF. The variable domain in full, completed from reference TRBV28 and TRBJ1-5, reads DVKVTQSSRYLVKRTGEKVFLECVQDMDHENMFWYRQDPGLGLRLIYFSYDVKMKEKGDIPEGYSVSREKKERFSLILESASTNQTSMYLCASRQTNQPQHFGDGTRLSIL.

The count of this clone is one. This chain joins TRBV16 and TRBJ1-1; D remains unclear. The germline V and J ends were trimmed by 1 base and 0 bases, with 9 bases remaining between them. CDR1 is KGHSY, CDR2 FQNENV, per germline. CDR3 length: 15 amino acids. The CDR3 is CASSQWTALNTEAFF. CDR3 nucleotide sequence: TGTGCCAGCAGCCAATGGACGGCTTTGAACACTGAAGCTTTCTTT.

This clone was recorded only once. The chain joins TRBV18 to TRBJ2-5; 8 bases line up with TRBD2. The CDR3 spans 17 residues. Germline V CDR1 and CDR2: KGHSH, LQKENI. With 1 base clipped from V and 1 base from J, the junction kept 8 bases outside the gene matches. CDR3 sequence reads: CASSPRVGGTSQETQYF. Here the CDR3 DNA reads TGTGCCAGCTCACCACGCGTAGGAGGGACTAGCCAAGAGACCCAGTACTTC.

The genes are TRBV7-9 and TRBJ2-2; 7 nucleotides line up with TRBD2. Germline CDR1 and CDR2: SEHNR and FQNEAQ (reference sequence). The CDR3 is 18 amino acids. V shed 0 bases, J shed 5 bases, and the junction held 12 bases outside the gene matches. The CDR3 reads CASSLAPLGGRKTGELFF. The CDR3 bases are TGTGCCAGCAGCTTAGCCCCACTGGGAGGGAGGAAGACCGGGGAGCTGTTTTTT.

This chain links TRBV27 with TRBJ2-7; maybe TRBD1 (6 bases). The germline gives CDR1 MNHEY, CDR2 SMNVEV (reference sequence). The CDR3 is made up of 14 amino acids. V gave up 3 bases and J gave up 2 bases, with 11 bases separating them. CDR3 nucleotide sequence: TGTGCCAGCAGTTTTTCACAGGGCCCCTACGAGCAGTACTTC. As protein: CASSFSQGPYEQYF.

This chain uses TRBV15 with TRBJ1-2, with D perhaps TRBD1 (5 bases). The CDR3 runs to 17 residues. Trimming shortened V by 2 bases and J by 4 bases, and 20 bases separated the two germline ends. In germline, CDR1 is LNHNV, CDR2 YYDKDF (reference sequence). DNA of the CDR3: TGTGCCACCAGCAGACCTGGCAGGGATAAACATGCCTATGGCTACACCTTC. Encoded protein: CATSRPGRDKHAYGYTF. Filled out from reference TRBV15 and TRBJ1-2, the complete variable domain reads DAMVIQNPRYQVTQFGKPVTLSCSQTLNHNVMYWYQQKSSQAPKLLFHYYDKDFNNEADTPDNFQSRRPNTSFCFLDIRSPGLGDTAMYLCATSRPGRDKHAYGYTFGSGTRLTVV.

The J gene is TRBJ2-7, the V gene TRBV28, with 8 bases aligning to TRBD2. Germline V gives CDR1 MDHEN, CDR2 SYDVKM. Trimming took 4 bases from V and 3 from J; bases not matched to a gene: 8. CDR3 length: 15 amino acids. The CDR3 DNA is TGTGCCAGCAGTTCCGCCGCGGGAGGTGGCTACGAGCAGTACTTC. The encoded protein is CASSSAAGGGYEQYF. The entire variable domain, with the rest obtained from reference TRBV28 and TRBJ2-7, is as follows: DVKVTQSSRYLVKRTGEKVFLECVQDMDHENMFWYRQDPGLGLRLIYFSYDVKMKEKGDIPEGYSVSREKKERFSLILESASTNQTSMYLCASSSAAGGGYEQYFGPGTRLTVT.

V and J are TRBV19 and TRBJ2-7, with a tentative D call TRBD1 (6 bases). V was cut by 5 bases and J by 0 bases, with 11 bases left in between. The CDR3 length is 14 residues. The V gene's germline CDR1 is LNHDA and CDR2 SQIVND (reference sequence). For the CDR3, the DNA is TGTGCCAGTAGTTGGGGGCATAGCTCCTACGAGCAGTACTTC. Amino acid sequence: CASSWGHSSYEQYF.

The CDR3 is CASSSHRLSETQYF. The CDR3 DNA is TGTGCCAGCAGTTCACACCGGCTAAGTGAGACCCAGTACTTC. V and J are TRBV27 and TRBJ2-5; D is unclear. Germline CDR1 MNHEY, CDR2 SMNVEV (reference sequence). V was cut by 4 bases and J by 5 bases, with 14 bases left in between. The CDR3 runs to 14 residues.

The sample holds one count of this clone. The chain links TRBV2 to TRBJ1-4; TRBD1 aligns across 8 bases. This CDR3 is built from 14 residues. Germline V gives CDR1 SNHLY, CDR2 FYNNEI. V trimming: 8 bases; J trimming: 7 bases; junction bases outside the gene matches: 9. CDR3 sequence: CASGAGGRGEKLFF. The CDR3, as DNA: TGTGCCAGCGGAGCAGGGGGCAGAGGTGAAAAACTGTTTTTT.

This chain links TRBV5-1 with TRBJ2-7; TRBD1 aligns across 7 bases. Germline-derived CDR1 and CDR2 are SGHRS and YFSETQ. The CDR3 is made up of 14 amino acids. Losses at the gene ends were 4 bases for V and 3 bases for J; bases not matched to a gene: 7. CDR3 loop: CASSRGQVDYEQYF. DNA for the CDR3: TGCGCCAGCAGCCGCGGACAGGTGGACTACGAGCAGTACTTC. The complete variable domain, with remaining parts taken from reference TRBV5-1 and TRBJ2-7, reads KAGVTQTPRYLIKTRGQQVTLSCSPISGHRSVSWYQQTPGQGLQFLFEYFSETQRNKGNFPGRFSGRQFSNSRSEMNVSTLELGDSALYLCASSRGQVDYEQYFGPGTRLTVT.

This chain uses TRBV28 with TRBJ1-3; TRBD1 might be the D (6 bases). The CDR3 totals 14 residues. In germline, CDR1 is MDHEN, CDR2 SYDVKM. The V end lost 6 bases, the J end lost 5 bases, and 14 bases lay between the germline ends. The CDR3 loop reads CASREQGGRNTIYF. CDR3 nucleotide sequence: TGTGCCAGCAGGGAACAGGGAGGTAGAAACACCATATATTTT.